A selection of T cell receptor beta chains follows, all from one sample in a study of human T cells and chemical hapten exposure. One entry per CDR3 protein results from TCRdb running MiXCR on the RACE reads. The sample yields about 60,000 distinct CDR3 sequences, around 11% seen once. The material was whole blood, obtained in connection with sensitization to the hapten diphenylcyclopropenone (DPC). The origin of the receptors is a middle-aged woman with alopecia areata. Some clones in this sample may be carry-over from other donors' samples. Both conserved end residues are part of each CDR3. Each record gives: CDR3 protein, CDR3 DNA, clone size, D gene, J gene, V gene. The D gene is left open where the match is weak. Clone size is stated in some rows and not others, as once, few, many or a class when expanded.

CDR3: CSVTVTNTGELFF
DNA: TGCAGCGTGACAGTGACGAACACCGGGGAGCTGTTTTTT
size: few
D: -
J: TRBJ2-2
V: TRBV29-1

CDR3: CASSPIQADRGRTEAFF
DNA: TGTGCCAGCAGCCCCATCCAGGCGGACAGGGGGCGGACTGAAGCTTTCTTT
size: -
D: TRBD1
J: TRBJ1-1
V: TRBV7-9

CDR3: CSARSWDRDYEQYF
DNA: TGCAGCGCCAGGAGTTGGGACAGGGACTACGAGCAGTACTTC
size: -
D: TRBD1
J: TRBJ2-7
V: TRBV29-1

CDR3: CASSVAGGPLDTQYF
DNA: TGTGCCAGCAGCGTAGCGGGAGGGCCCTTAGATACGCAGTATTTT
size: few
D: TRBD2
J: TRBJ2-3
V: TRBV9

CDR3: CSARLLAGGGAQRNEQFF
DNA: TGCAGTGCTAGATTACTAGCGGGAGGCGGGGCACAGAGGAATGAGCAGTTCTTC
size: -
D: TRBD2
J: TRBJ2-1
V: TRBV20-1

CDR3: CASSFPGGQAGQPQHF
DNA: TGTGCCAGCAGTTTTCCGGGGGGACAGGCGGGACAGCCCCAGCATTTT
size: many
D: TRBD1
J: TRBJ1-5
V: TRBV28

CDR3: CASSSLRTGRGSTEAFF
DNA: TGTGCCAGCAGTTCTTTAAGGACAGGGAGGGGGAGCACTGAAGCTTTCTTT
size: many
D: TRBD1
J: TRBJ1-1
V: TRBV6-2/TRBV6-3

CDR3: CASISSLNQPQHF
DNA: TGTGCCAGCATATCAAGCCTAAATCAGCCCCAGCATTTT
size: many
D: -
J: TRBJ1-5
V: TRBV6-1

CDR3: CATSDHPGGGKSSYNEQFF
DNA: TGTGCCACCAGTGATCACCCTGGGGGGGGGAAGAGCTCCTACAATGAGCAGTTCTTC
size: few
D: TRBD2
J: TRBJ2-1
V: TRBV24-1

CDR3: CSARDAGGMAGPYNEQFF
DNA: TGCAGTGCTAGAGATGCGGGGGGGATGGCAGGGCCCTACAATGAGCAGTTCTTC
size: many
D: TRBD2
J: TRBJ2-1
V: TRBV20-1

CDR3: CASSYWEGRETQYF
DNA: TGTGCCAGCAGTTACTGGGAGGGTCGCGAGACCCAGTACTTC
size: few
D: TRBD2
J: TRBJ2-5
V: TRBV6-2/TRBV6-3

CDR3: CASSLQRVSGEQYF
DNA: TGTGCCAGCAGCTTACAAAGGGTTAGCGGAGAGCAGTACTTC
size: few
D: -
J: TRBJ2-7
V: TRBV7-9

CDR3: CSARSQTRRYEQYF
DNA: TGCAGTGCTAGAAGCCAGACTAGACGATACGAGCAGTACTTC
size: many
D: -
J: TRBJ2-7
V: TRBV20-1

CDR3: CASSSYPPGGGGRNEQFF
DNA: TGTGCCAGCAGCTCATACCCCCCGGGAGGGGGGGGCCGGAATGAGCAGTTCTTC
size: few
D: TRBD2
J: TRBJ2-1
V: TRBV7-3

CDR3: CASSPLREETQYF
DNA: TGTGCCAGCTCACCCCTAAGGGAGGAGACCCAGTACTTC
size: few
D: -
J: TRBJ2-5
V: TRBV18

CDR3: CATSSGSSYNEQFF
DNA: TGTGCCACTTCAAGCGGGAGCTCCTACAATGAGCAGTTCTTC
size: -
D: TRBD2
J: TRBJ2-1
V: TRBV12-3/TRBV12-4

CDR3: CASRDQRGPGELFF
DNA: TGTGCCAGCAGGGACCAACGGGGGCCCGGGGAGCTGTTTTTT
size: -
D: -
J: TRBJ2-2
V: TRBV11-2

CDR3: CASSLGSGNEQFF
DNA: TGTGCCAGCAGCTTGGGCAGCGGGAATGAGCAGTTCTTC
size: few
D: -
J: TRBJ2-1
V: TRBV11-2

CDR3: CASSFATGGRRPQHF
DNA: TGTGCCAGCAGCTTTGCTACAGGGGGCCGAAGGCCCCAGCATTTT
size: many
D: TRBD1
J: TRBJ1-5
V: TRBV28

CDR3: CASSLGWQQFF
DNA: TGTGCCAGCAGTTTAGGCTGGCAGCAGTTCTTC
size: -
D: -
J: TRBJ2-1
V: TRBV28

CDR3: CASSLGARELDSPLHF
DNA: TGTGCCAGCAGCCTAGGGGCCAGGGAGCTTGATTCACCCCTCCACTTT
size: few
D: -
J: TRBJ1-6
V: TRBV7-6

CDR3: CASSRQTSGGVETQYF
DNA: TGTGCCAGCAGTAGACAAACTAGCGGGGGGGTAGAGACCCAGTACTTC
size: many
D: TRBD2
J: TRBJ2-5
V: TRBV6-6

CDR3: CASSQQDLMVYNEQFF
DNA: TGCGCCAGCAGCCAACAGGACTTGATGGTTTACAATGAGCAGTTCTTC
size: few
D: -
J: TRBJ2-1
V: TRBV4-1

CDR3: CASSRDRGIYNEQFF
DNA: TGTGCCAGCAGCCGAGACAGGGGAATCTACAATGAGCAGTTCTTC
size: -
D: TRBD1
J: TRBJ2-1
V: TRBV14

CDR3: CSVEGQGTNTEAFF
DNA: TGCAGCGTTGAGGGACAGGGGACCAACACTGAAGCTTTCTTT
size: -
D: TRBD1
J: TRBJ1-1
V: TRBV29-1

CDR3: CSARTETQYF
DNA: TGCAGTGCTAGGACCGAGACCCAGTACTTC
size: many
D: -
J: TRBJ2-5
V: TRBV20-1

CDR3: CASSPRGVVDEQFF
DNA: TGTGCCAGCAGCCCGCGGGGGGTAGTCGATGAGCAGTTCTTC
size: few
D: TRBD2
J: TRBJ2-1
V: TRBV13

CDR3: CASRASGTGSTEAFF
DNA: TGTGCCAGCAGGGCCTCCGGGACAGGGAGCACTGAAGCTTTCTTT
size: many
D: TRBD1
J: TRBJ1-1
V: TRBV6-2/TRBV6-3

CDR3: CASRRDAQGNHNSPLHF
DNA: TGTGCCAGCAGGCGGGACGCACAGGGAAATCATAATTCACCCCTCCACTTT
size: few
D: -
J: TRBJ1-6
V: TRBV27

CDR3: CASSQAGTGGQETQYF
DNA: TGTGCCAGCAGCCAAGCCGGGACAGGGGGGCAAGAGACCCAGTACTTC
size: -
D: TRBD1
J: TRBJ2-5
V: TRBV4-2

CDR3: CASSLRTGQLFYEQYF
DNA: TGTGCCAGCAGCCTCCGGACAGGGCAACTGTTCTACGAGCAGTACTTC
size: -
D: TRBD1
J: TRBJ2-7
V: TRBV5-5

CDR3: CASSLDGTRGASQYF
DNA: TGTGCCAGCAGCTTAGATGGGACTAGAGGAGCCAGCCAGTACTTC
size: many
D: TRBD2
J: TRBJ2-5
V: TRBV11-2

CDR3: CASSLGGRGSLDEQYF
DNA: TGTGCTAGCAGCTTAGGGGGAAGGGGGTCCCTTGACGAGCAGTACTTC
size: many
D: -
J: TRBJ2-7
V: TRBV7-7

CDR3: CSAKPGADTQYF
DNA: TGCAGTGCTAAACCCGGGGCAGATACGCAGTATTTT
size: -
D: -
J: TRBJ2-3
V: TRBV20-1

CDR3: CATSRDRDRASPLHF
DNA: TGTGCCACCAGCAGAGATCGGGACAGGGCTTCACCCCTCCACTTT
size: -
D: TRBD1
J: TRBJ1-6
V: TRBV15

CDR3: CASSQGHGAPGELFF
DNA: TGTGCCAGCAGCCAAGGCCACGGAGCCCCCGGGGAGCTGTTTTTT
size: -
D: -
J: TRBJ2-2
V: TRBV7-8

CDR3: CSVGSKRLADSYEQYF
DNA: TGCAGCGTCGGCTCTAAAAGACTAGCGGACTCATACGAGCAGTACTTC
size: many
D: TRBD2
J: TRBJ2-7
V: TRBV29-1

CDR3: CASSDWVTGELFF
DNA: TGTGCCAGCAGTGATTGGGTCACCGGGGAGCTGTTTTTT
size: many
D: -
J: TRBJ2-2
V: TRBV6-1

CDR3: CASSSQGGSYNEQFF
DNA: TGTGCCAGCAGCTCGCAAGGGGGTTCCTACAATGAGCAGTTCTTC
size: many
D: -
J: TRBJ2-1
V: TRBV7-2

CDR3: CASRLSGEGNQPQHF
DNA: TGTGCCAGTAGACTATCAGGGGAAGGGAATCAGCCCCAGCATTTT
size: many
D: -
J: TRBJ1-5
V: TRBV19